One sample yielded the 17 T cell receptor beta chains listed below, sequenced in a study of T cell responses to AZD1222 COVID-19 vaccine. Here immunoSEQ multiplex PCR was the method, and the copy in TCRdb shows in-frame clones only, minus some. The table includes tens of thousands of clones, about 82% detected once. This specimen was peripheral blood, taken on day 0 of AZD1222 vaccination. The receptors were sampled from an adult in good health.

The CDR3 DNA follows: TGTGCCAGCAGAGGACAGACCTCTAACTATGGCTACACCTTC. It yields the protein CASRGQTSNYGYTF. This chain links TRBV2 with TRBJ1-2; a weak D match, TRBD1 (6 bases). The CDR3 covers 14 residues. CDR1 is SNHLY, CDR2 FYNNEI, per germline. The V and J ends lost 6 bases and 0 bases respectively, with 11 bases between them. The full variable domain, in which reference TRBV2 and TRBJ1-2 provide the parts outside the CDR3, is EPEVTQTPSHQVTQMGQEVILRCVPISNHLYFYWYRQILGQKVEFLVSFYNNEISEKSEIFDDQFSVERPDGSNFTLKIRSTKLEDSAMYFCASRGQTSNYGYTFGSGTRLTVV.

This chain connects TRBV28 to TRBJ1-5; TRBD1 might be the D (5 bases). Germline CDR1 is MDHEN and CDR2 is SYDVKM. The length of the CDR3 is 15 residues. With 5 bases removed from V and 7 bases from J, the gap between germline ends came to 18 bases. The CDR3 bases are TGTGCCAGCAGTCACCGGGGTGGGGCGCGGCAGCCCCAGCATTTT. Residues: CASSHRGGARQPQHF.

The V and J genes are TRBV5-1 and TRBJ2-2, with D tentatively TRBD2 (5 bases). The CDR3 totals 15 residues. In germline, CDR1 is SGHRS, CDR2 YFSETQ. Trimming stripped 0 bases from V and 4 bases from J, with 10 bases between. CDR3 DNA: TGCGCCAGCAGCTTGGAAGGCGGGTCCACCGGGGAGCTGTTTTTT. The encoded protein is CASSLEGGSTGELFF.

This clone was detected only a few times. CDR3 in DNA: TGTGCCAGCGGCCGAGGACAGGCCGATGGCTACACCTTC. Its translation is CASGRGQADGYTF. The chain couples TRBV9 to TRBJ1-2; 7 bases fit TRBD1. This CDR3 is built from 13 residues. V lost 7 bases, J lost 6 bases, and 9 bases stayed unmatched. Germline V gene sequence: CDR1 SGDLS, CDR2 YYNGEE.

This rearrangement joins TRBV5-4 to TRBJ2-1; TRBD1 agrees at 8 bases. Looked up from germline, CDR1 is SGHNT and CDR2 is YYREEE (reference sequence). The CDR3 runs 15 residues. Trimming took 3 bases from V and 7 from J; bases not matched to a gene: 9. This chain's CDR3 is CASSSPQGAGNEQFF. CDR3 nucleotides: TGTGCCAGCAGCTCCCCCCAGGGGGCTGGAAATGAGCAGTTCTTC.

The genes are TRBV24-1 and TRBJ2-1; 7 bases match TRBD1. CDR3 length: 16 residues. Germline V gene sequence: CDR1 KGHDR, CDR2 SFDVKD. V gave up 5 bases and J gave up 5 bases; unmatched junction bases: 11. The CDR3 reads CATSGQGEVSHNEQFF. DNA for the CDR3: TGTGCCACCAGTGGACAGGGTGAGGTTTCGCACAATGAGCAGTTCTTC.

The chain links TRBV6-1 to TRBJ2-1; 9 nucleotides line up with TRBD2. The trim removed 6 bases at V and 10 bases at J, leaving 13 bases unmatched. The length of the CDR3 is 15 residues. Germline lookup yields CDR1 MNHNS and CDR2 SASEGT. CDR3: CASSSPGGSGREQFF. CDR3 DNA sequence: TGTGCCAGCAGCTCCCCCGGGGGTAGCGGGAGAGAGCAGTTCTTC.

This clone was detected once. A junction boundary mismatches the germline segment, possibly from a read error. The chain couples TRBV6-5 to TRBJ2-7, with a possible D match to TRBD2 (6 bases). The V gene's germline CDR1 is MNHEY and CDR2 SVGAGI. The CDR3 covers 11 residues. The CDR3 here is CTTRGSYEQYF. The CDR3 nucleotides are TGCACCACACGGGGGAGCTACGAGCAGTACTTC.

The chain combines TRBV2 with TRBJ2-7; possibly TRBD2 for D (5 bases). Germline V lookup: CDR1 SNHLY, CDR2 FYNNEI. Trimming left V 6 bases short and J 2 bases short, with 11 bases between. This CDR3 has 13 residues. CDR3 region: CASRTPRAYEQYF. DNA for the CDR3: TGTGCCAGCAGAACTCCGAGGGCCTACGAGCAGTACTTC. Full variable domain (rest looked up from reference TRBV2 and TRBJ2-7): EPEVTQTPSHQVTQMGQEVILRCVPISNHLYFYWYRQILGQKVEFLVSFYNNEISEKSEIFDDQFSVERPDGSNFTLKIRSTKLEDSAMYFCASRTPRAYEQYFGPGTRLTVT.

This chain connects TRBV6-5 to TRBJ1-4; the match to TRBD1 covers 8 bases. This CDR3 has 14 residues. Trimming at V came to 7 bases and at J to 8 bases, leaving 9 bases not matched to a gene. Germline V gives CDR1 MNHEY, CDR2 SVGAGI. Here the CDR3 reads CASTSTGDGEKLFF. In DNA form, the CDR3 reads TGTGCCAGCACCTCGACAGGGGACGGGGAAAAACTGTTTTTT.

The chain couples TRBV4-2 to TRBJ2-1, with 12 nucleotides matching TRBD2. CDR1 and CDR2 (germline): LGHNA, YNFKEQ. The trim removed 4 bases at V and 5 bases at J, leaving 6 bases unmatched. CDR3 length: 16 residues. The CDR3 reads CASSPASGRAHNEQFF. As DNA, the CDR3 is TGTGCCAGCAGCCCGGCTAGCGGGAGGGCCCACAATGAGCAGTTCTTC.

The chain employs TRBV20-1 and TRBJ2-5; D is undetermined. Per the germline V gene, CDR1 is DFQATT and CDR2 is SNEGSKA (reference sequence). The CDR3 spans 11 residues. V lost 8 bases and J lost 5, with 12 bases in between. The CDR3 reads CSIGRRETQYF. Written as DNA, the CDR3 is TGCAGTATCGGACGTAGGGAGACCCAGTACTTC.

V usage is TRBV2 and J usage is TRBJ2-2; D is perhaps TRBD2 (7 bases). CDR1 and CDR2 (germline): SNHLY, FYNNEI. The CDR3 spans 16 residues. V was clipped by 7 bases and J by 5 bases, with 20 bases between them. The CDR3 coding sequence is TGTGCCAGCACTCCCTCTGGGGGGGCCGGGACCGGGGAGCTGTTTTTT. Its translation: CASTPSGGAGTGELFF.

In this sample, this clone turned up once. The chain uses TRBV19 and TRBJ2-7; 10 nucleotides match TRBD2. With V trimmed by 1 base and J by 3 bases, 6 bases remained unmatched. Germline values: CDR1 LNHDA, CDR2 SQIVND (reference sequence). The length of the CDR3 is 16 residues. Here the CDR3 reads CASSIGASGSFYEQYF. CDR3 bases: TGTGCCAGTAGTATAGGGGCTAGCGGGAGCTTCTACGAGCAGTACTTC. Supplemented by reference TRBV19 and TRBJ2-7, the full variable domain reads DGGITQSPKYLFRKEGQNVTLSCEQNLNHDAMYWYRQDPGQGLRLIYYSQIVNDFQKGDIAEGYSVSREKKESFPLTVTSAQKNPTAFYLCASSIGASGSFYEQYFGPGTRLTVT.

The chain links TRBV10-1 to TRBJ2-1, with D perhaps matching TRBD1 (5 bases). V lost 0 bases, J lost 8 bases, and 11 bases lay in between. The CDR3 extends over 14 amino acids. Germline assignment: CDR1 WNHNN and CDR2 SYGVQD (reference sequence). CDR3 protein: CASSESPGWDEQFF. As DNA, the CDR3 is TGCGCCAGCAGTGAGTCACCAGGGTGGGATGAGCAGTTCTTC.

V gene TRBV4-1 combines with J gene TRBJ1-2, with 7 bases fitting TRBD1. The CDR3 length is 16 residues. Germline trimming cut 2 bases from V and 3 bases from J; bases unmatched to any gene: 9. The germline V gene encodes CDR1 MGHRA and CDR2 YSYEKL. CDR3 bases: TGCGCCAGCAGCCAATCTACCGGACAGGAGTACTATGGCTACACCTTC. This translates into CASSQSTGQEYYGYTF.

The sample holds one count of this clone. The CDR3 nucleotides read TGTGCCAGCAGTGAACTGGGACGATCACCCCTCCACTTT. Protein product: CASSELGRSPLHF. The chain couples TRBV6-1 to TRBJ1-6, with D possibly being TRBD1 (5 bases). Trimming removed 2 bases from V and 10 bases from J, with 9 bases in between. CDR1 is MNHNS, CDR2 SASEGT, per germline. The CDR3 length is 13 residues.